This TCR beta chain stems from a study of blood T cell repertoires in COVID-19 (dated by TCRdb to the early 2020s). Describing the broader study: Collaborator samples came from the United States, Italy and Spain and covered acute and convalescent phases of COVID-19. The samples were drawn from the first 160 participants of the ongoing ImmuneRACE study and from some 1,300 subjects provided by 6 global collaborators. The dataset comprised deeply sampled blood TCRbeta repertoires from subjects exposed to, actively infected with, or recovered from COVID-19. HLA class I and class II types, where available, came from metadata supplied by the sample provider rather than from assay-based typing. The repertoires were released in a freely available public database intended as a resource for research on the immune response to SARS-CoV-2. The prospective study material was composed of cDNA or gDNA derived from T cells, B-cell-depleted T cells, or PBMCs. The sample metadata nearly always contained a de-identified subject ID, COVID-19 status, age in years and sex. Study-wide findings and limitations: How much clinical and demographic metadata was included differed by source and by participant, and the metadata was provided uncurated.

TCRbeta CDR3 regions were amplified from genomic DNA by means of the immunoSEQ Assay, a bias-controlled multiplex PCR. Turning to the authors' computational methods: Nucleated cell counts per sample were estimated from amplification of reference gene primers within the assay. To quantify the absolute abundance of each unique TCRbeta CDR3 rearrangement, sequence reads were collapsed and filtered. For each sample, productive Simpson clonality was calculated by taking the square root of Simpson's diversity index across productive rearrangements. The immuneACCESS repertoire file appears here via TCRdb, limited to in-frame rearrangements. These files lack a portion of the clones; in checked studies, under half of the deficit traces to unresolved V genes, and the cause of the others is not known. The V and J calls and clone size come from that table; D and trimming were worked out from the DNA. In this sample the table shows about 120,000 clones, 82% of which occur a single time. The ten largest clones represent 3.5% to 5.5% of the sample.

This clone was seen only once. Its antigen is still unknown. Base-call qualities are not available, and no considerably larger clone is one nucleotide away. Each collaborating institution followed its own protocols to collect whole blood in K2EDTA tubes. For TCRbeta analysis, collaborator samples were shipped as frozen whole blood, as isolated PBMCs, or as DNA extracted from either sample type. This receptor was identified in a woman between 70 and 85 years old with acute or convalescent COVID-19. Sequenced sample: peripheral blood.

The DNA sequence reads TGTGCCAGCAGCAGAGGAATGCCGCGGGAAAAACTGTTTTTT. This translates into CASSRGMPREKLFF. The sequence joins TRBV5-6 to TRBJ1-4, with the D gene not clear enough to name. In the germline V gene, CDR1 corresponds to SGHDT and CDR2 to YYEEEE. Including the terminal cysteine and phenylalanine, the CDR3 comprises 14 residues. Only the CDR3 DNA is retained, 42 bases long and in frame from the first base. The V and J ends are trimmed by 4 bases and 8 bases, leaving 15 bases between them.